The 2 T cell receptor beta chains below all came from one sample that was sequenced in a study of blood T cell repertoires in COVID-19 (dated by TCRdb to the early 2020s). Receptors were amplified or captured by the immunoSEQ multiplex PCR assay. What TCRdb holds here is the immuneACCESS table cut down to in-frame rearrangements. Part of the clones is not present; checked against another copy, under half of the missing clones reflect an unresolved V gene, and the others are unexplained. A total of approximately 290,000 clones appear in this sample, about 85% of them only once. The ten most abundant clones make up 0.7% to 0.9% of the sample. Sequencing was carried out using peripheral blood. Receptor source: a human donor with COVID-19, enrolled during active disease. The donor label of this sample is uncertain.

The V call is TRBV28, the J call TRBJ1-4, with D possibly being TRBD1 (6 bases). The CDR3 sequence is 15 residues long. CDR1 and CDR2 (germline): MDHEN, SYDVKM. The V gene lost 5 bases and the J gene lost 3 bases, with 13 bases spanning the gap. The CDR3 spells CASSPTGRSNEKLFF. The CDR3 DNA follows: TGTGCCAGCAGTCCTACAGGGCGGTCTAATGAAAAACTGTTTTTT.

This clone was counted only a few times. J is TRBJ1-5 and V is TRBV6-5; D is ambiguous. The CDR3 spans 13 residues. Germline V gives CDR1 MNHEY, CDR2 SVGAGI. Trimming took 5 bases from V and 6 from J, leaving 11 bases between them. The CDR3 here is CASSRGGIQPQHF. DNA of the CDR3: TGTGCCAGCAGTCGGGGTGGCATTCAGCCCCAGCATTTT.